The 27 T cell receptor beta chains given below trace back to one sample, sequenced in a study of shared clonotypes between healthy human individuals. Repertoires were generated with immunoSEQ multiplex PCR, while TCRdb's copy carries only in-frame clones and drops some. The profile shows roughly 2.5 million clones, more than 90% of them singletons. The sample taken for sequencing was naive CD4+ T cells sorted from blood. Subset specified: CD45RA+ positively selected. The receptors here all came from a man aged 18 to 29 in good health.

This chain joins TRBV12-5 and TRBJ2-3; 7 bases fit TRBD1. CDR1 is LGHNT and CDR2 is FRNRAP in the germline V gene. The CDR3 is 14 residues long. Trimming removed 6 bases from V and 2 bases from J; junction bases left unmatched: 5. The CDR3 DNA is TGTGCTAGTGGCCTTGACAGGGCCACAGATACGCAGTATTTT. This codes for CASGLDRATDTQYF.

DNA for the CDR3: TGTGCCAGCAGTCGCGGGGGTAGTGATCGGGCCATATATTTT. Translation: CASSRGGSDRAIYF. The V gene is TRBV7-2, the J gene TRBJ1-3; TRBD1 is a possible D gene (5 bases). Per the germline V gene, CDR1 is SGHTA and CDR2 is FQGNSA. The CDR3 covers 14 residues. V lost 6 bases and J lost 11, with 20 bases in between. Full variable domain (missing parts from reference TRBV7-2 and TRBJ1-3): GAGVSQSPSNKVTEKGKDVELRCDPISGHTALYWYRQSLGQGLEFLIYFQGNSAPDKSGLPSDRFSAERTGGSVSTLTIQRTQQEDSAVYLCASSRGGSDRAIYFGEGSWLTVV.

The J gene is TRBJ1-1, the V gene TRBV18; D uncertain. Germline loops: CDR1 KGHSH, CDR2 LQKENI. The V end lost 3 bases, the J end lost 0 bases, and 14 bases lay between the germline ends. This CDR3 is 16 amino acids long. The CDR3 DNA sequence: TGTGCCAGCTCACCTTTTCCGACTTATATGAACACTGAAGCTTTCTTT. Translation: CASSPFPTYMNTEAFF. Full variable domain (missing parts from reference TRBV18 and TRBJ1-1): NAGVMQNPRHLVRRRGQEARLRCSPMKGHSHVYWYRQLPEEGLKFMVYLQKENIIDESGMPKERFSAEFPKEGPSILRIQQVVRGDSAAYFCASSPFPTYMNTEAFFGQGTRLTVV.

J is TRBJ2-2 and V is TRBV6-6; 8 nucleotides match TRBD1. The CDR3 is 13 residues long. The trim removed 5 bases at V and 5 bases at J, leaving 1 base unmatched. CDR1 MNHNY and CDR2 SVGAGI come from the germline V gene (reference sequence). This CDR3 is CASSTGGTGELFF. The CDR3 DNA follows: TGTGCCAGCAGTACAGGGGGAACCGGGGAGCTGTTTTTT.

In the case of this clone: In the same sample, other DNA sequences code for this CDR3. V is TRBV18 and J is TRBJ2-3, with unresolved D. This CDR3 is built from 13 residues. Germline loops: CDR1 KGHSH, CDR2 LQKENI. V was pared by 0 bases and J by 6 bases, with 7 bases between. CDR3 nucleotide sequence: TGTGCCAGCTCACCACCGTCTTTGGATACGCAGTATTTT. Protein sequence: CASSPPSLDTQYF. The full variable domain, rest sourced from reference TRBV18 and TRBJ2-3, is NAGVMQNPRHLVRRRGQEARLRCSPMKGHSHVYWYRQLPEEGLKFMVYLQKENIIDESGMPKERFSAEFPKEGPSILRIQQVVRGDSAAYFCASSPPSLDTQYFGPGTRLTVL.

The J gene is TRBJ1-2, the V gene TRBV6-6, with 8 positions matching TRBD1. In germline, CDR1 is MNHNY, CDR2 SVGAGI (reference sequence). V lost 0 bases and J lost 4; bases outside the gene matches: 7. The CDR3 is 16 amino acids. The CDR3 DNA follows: TGTGCCAGCAGTTACTCCGTGCCGACAGGGGCCTATGGCTACACCTTC. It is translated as CASSYSVPTGAYGYTF.

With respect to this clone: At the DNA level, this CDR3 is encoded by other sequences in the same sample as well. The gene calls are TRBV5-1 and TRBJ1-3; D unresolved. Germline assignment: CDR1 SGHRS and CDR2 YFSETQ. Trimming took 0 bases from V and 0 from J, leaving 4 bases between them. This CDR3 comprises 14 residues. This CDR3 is CASSLAGSGNTIYF. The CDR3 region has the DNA TGCGCCAGCAGCTTGGCAGGCTCTGGAAACACCATATATTTT.

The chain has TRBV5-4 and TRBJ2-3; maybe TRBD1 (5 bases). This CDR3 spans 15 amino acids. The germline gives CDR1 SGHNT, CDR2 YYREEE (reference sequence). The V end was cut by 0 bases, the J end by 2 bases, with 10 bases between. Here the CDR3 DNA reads TGTGCCAGCAGCTTGGACAGGTACAACACAGATACGCAGTATTTT. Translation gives CASSLDRYNTDTQYF.

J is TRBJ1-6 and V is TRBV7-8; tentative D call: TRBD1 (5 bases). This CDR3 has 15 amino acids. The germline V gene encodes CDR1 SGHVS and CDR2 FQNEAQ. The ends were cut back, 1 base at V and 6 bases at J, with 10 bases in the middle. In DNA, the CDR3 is TGTGCCAGCAGCTTAGAGTCAGGGACTAATTCACCCCTCCACTTT. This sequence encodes CASSLESGTNSPLHF.

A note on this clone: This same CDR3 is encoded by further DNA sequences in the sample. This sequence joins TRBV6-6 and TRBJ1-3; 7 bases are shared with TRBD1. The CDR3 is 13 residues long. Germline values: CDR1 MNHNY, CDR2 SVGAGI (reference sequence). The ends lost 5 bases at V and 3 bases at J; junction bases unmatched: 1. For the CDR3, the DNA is TGTGCCAGCAGTCCAGGGGGTGGAAACACCATATATTTT. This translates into CASSPGGGNTIYF.

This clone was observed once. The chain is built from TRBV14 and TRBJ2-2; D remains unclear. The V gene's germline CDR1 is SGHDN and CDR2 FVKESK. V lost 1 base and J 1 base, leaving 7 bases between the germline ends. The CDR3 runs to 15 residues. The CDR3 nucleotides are TGTGCCAGCAGCCAAGTAACAAGGAACACCGGGGAGCTGTTTTTT. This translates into CASSQVTRNTGELFF.

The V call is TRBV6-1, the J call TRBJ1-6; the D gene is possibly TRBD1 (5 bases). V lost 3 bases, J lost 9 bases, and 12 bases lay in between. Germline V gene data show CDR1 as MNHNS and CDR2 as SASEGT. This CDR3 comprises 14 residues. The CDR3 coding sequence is TGTGCCAGCAGTGAGGGCGGGGCACCTTCACCCCTCCACTTT. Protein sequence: CASSEGGAPSPLHF.

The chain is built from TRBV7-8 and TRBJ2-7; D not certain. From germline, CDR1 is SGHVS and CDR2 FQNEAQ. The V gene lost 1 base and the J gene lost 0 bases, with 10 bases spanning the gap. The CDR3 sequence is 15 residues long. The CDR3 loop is CASSLEVGGSYEQYF. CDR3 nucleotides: TGTGCCAGCAGCTTAGAGGTAGGCGGCTCCTACGAGCAGTACTTC.

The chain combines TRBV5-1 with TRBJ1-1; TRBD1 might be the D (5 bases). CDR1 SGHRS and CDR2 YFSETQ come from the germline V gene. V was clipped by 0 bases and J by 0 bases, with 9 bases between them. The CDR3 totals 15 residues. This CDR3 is CASSLEGNVNTEAFF. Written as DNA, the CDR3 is TGCGCCAGCAGCTTGGAGGGGAACGTGAACACTGAAGCTTTCTTT.

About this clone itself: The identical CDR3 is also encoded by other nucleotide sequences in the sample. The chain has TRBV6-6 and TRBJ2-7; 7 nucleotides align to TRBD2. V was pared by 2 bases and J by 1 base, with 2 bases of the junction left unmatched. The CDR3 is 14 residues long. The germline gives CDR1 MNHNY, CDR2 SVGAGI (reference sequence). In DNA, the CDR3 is TGTGCCAGCAGTTACCGTAGCGGGTCCTACGAGCAGTACTTC. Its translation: CASSYRSGSYEQYF.

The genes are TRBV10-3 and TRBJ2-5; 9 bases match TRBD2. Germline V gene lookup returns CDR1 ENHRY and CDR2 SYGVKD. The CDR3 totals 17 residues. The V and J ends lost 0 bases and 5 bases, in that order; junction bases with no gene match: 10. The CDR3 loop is CAISESVGSGGQETQYF. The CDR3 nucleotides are TGTGCCATCAGTGAGTCAGTTGGAAGCGGGGGGCAGGAGACCCAGTACTTC.

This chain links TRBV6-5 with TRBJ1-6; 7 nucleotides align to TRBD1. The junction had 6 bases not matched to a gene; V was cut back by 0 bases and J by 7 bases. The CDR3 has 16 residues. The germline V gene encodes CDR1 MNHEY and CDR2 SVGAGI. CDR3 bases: TGTGCCAGCAGTTACTCGCCGACAGGGCAAAATTCACCCCTCCACTTT. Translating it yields CASSYSPTGQNSPLHF.

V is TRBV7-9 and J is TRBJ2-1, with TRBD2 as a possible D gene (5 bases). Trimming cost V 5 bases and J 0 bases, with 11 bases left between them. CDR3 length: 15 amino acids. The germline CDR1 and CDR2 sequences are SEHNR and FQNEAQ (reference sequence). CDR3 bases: TGTGCCAGCAGCACCCACCGGGACTCCTACAATGAGCAGTTCTTC. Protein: CASSTHRDSYNEQFF.

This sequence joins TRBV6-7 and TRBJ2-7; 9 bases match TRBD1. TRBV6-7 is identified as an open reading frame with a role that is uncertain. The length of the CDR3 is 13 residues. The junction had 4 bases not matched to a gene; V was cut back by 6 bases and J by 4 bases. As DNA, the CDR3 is TGTGCCAGCAGAGGACAGGGGAGATACGAGCAGTACTTC. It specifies CASRGQGRYEQYF.

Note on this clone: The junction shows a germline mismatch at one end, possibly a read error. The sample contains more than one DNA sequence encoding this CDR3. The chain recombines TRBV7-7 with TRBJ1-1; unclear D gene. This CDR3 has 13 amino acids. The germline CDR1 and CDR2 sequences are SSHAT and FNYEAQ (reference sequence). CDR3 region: CASSLGMNTEAFF. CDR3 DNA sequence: TGTGCTAGCAGCTTAGGGATGAACACTGAAGCTTTCTTT.

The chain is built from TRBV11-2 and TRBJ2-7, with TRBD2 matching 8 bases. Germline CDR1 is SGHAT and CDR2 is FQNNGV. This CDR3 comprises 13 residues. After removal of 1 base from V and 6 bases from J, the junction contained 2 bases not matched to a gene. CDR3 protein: CASSLVAGGEQYF. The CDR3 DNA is TGTGCCAGCAGCTTAGTTGCGGGAGGCGAGCAGTACTTC.

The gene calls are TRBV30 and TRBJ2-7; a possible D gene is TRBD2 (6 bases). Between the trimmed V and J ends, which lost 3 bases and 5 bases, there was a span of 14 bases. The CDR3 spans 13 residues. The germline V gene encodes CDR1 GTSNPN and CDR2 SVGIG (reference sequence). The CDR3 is CAWSVGGFNEQYF. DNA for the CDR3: TGTGCCTGGAGCGTGGGGGGATTCAACGAGCAGTACTTC.

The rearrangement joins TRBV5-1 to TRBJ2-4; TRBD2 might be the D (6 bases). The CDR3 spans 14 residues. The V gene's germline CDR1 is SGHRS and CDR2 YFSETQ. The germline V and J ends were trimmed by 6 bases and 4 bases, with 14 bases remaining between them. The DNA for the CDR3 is TGCGCCAGCACCAAGGAGGGAGGAAAAAACATTCAGTACTTC. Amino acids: CASTKEGGKNIQYF.

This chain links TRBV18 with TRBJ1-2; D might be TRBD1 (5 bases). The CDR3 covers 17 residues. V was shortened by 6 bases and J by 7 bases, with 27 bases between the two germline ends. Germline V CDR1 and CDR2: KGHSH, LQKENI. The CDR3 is CASSNSSGTPSRGGYTF. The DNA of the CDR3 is TGTGCCAGCTCGAATTCGTCTGGGACCCCATCTCGGGGTGGCTACACCTTC.

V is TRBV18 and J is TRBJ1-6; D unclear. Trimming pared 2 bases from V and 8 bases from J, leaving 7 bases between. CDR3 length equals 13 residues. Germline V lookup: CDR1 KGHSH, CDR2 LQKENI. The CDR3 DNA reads TGTGCCAGCTCACCAGAAATCGATTCACCCCTCCACTTT. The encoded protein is CASSPEIDSPLHF.

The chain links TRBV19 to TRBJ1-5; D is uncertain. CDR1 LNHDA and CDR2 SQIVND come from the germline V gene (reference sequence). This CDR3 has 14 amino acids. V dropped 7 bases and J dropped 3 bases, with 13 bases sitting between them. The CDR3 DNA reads TGTGCCAGTAATTTGTTCGGGGTCAATCAGCCCCAGCATTTT. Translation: CASNLFGVNQPQHF.

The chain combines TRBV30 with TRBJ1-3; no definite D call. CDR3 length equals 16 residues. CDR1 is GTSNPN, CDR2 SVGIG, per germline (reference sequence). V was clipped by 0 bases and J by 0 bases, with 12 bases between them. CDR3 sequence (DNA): TGTGCCTGGAGTGTCCAAGGACGGACCTCTGGAAACACCATATATTTT. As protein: CAWSVQGRTSGNTIYF.